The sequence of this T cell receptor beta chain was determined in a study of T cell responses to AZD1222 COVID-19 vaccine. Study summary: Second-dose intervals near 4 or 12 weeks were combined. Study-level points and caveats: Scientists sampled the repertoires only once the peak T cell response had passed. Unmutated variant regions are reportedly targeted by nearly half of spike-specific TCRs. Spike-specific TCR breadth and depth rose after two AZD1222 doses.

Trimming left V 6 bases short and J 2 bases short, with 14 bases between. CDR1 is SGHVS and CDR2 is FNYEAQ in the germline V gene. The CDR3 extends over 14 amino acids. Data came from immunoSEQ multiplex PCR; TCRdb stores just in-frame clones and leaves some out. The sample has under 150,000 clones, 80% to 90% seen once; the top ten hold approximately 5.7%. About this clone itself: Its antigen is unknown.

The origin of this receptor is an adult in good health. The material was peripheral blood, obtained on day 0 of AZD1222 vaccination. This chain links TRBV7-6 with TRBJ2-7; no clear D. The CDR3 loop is CASSGSSGPYEQYF. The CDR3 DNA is TGTGCCAGCAGTGGCTCGTCGGGTCCCTACGAGCAGTACTTC.